This T cell receptor beta chain was sequenced during a study of cytotoxic CD8 clonotypes in ibrutinib-treated CLL. Study in general: Overall, roughly 25 responses were partial and 2 complete; following median 68 months, around 15 patients stayed remitted and about 12 progressed.

As regards this clone: Its matching antigen is unknown.

Sequencing sought depths of 1 in 200,000 to 1 in 1 million T cells. The data were produced by immunoSEQ multiplex PCR, yet TCRdb's version contains in-frame clones alone and is incomplete. Here the sample spans about 130,000 clones, roughly 83% being singletons. Per germline, CDR1 SGHDT and CDR2 YYEEEE. The ends were cut back, 5 bases at V and 4 bases at J, with 17 bases in the middle. The CDR3 consists of 15 residues. The study's findings and limits: Public clonotypes proved infrequent, and on treatment they shrank or remained steady.

Genomic DNA in an amount of around 2 micrograms was extracted from cryopreserved PBMCs and used for the preparation of TCR beta libraries. This TCR derives from a human donor with chronic lymphocytic leukemia. This sequence joins TRBV5-6 and TRBJ2-3; possibly TRBD1 or TRBD2 for D (5 bases each). This specimen consisted of PBMCs, obtained after 12 months of ibrutinib treatment. CDR3: CASRSGPTRSDTQYF. In DNA form, the CDR3 reads TGTGCCAGCAGGTCGGGGCCAACCAGATCAGATACGCAGTATTTT.